This TCR beta chain was identified in a study of post-analysis software for immune sequencing data (dated by TCRdb to the mid-2010s). With respect to the entire study: Disease courses on record covered relapsing-remitting, secondary progressive and progressive-relapsing multiple sclerosis, though some patients had no subtype annotation. The patient repertoires were compared against around eleven previously published healthy control repertoires obtained from donors aged roughly 6 to 28 years. A subset of samples was prepared in parallel using single-end sample barcoding, then pooled and co-amplified after Illumina adapter ligation. The study at large found these results: Compared with controls, multiple sclerosis patients had significantly lower normalized Chao1 diversity, a finding suggesting substantial peripheral T-cell clonal expansion. When samples were clustered directly using the F measure, samples prepared in the same batch co-clustered strongly, which prompted a batch-effect correction. The multiple sclerosis patient group was slightly younger than the control group. Roughly 5 TRBV segments, including TRBV5-6, TRBV5-1 and TRBV20-1, were significantly more frequent in patients than controls.

For this clonotype: The target of this receptor is not known. There are no base qualities to consult, and no much larger clone falls within one base.

The protocol used for the library was PCR. The run used an Illumina HiSeq 2500. To reduce PCR and sequencing biases, unique molecular identifiers were incorporated into the TCR beta cDNA libraries. Every 1 to 10 million input T cells yielded 500,000 or so cDNA molecules, meaning each molecule approximated one T cell. Patient libraries were prepared and sequenced with the same protocol used for the earlier healthy control dataset. Samples belonging to the same batch were prepared together, multiplexed and sequenced on a shared HiSeq lane. Processing in the source paper ran as follows. MIGEC was used to process the raw barcoded reads, and molecular identifier groups with only a single read were discarded before consensus assembly and CDR3 extraction. Clonotype tables were post-analysed with VDJtools, and diversity was normalized by down-sampling all datasets to the smallest sample size. Repertoire overlap clustering matched CDR3 amino acid but not nucleotide sequences to correct batch-related cross-sample contamination. TCRdb redid the processing of the public reads, applying fastp at Q25 and MiXCR, and retained in-frame beta chains. Rows with a matching CDR3 protein are joined into one entry that keeps the most common DNA and genes. These V and J calls originate from TCRdb's pipeline instead of the authors' own analysis. The sample table shows almost 700,000 distinct CDR3 sequences, and 55% to 60% are seen once. The ten largest make up approximately 10% of the sample.

To demonstrate the VDJtools post-analysis software, the study profiled TCR beta repertoires from the peripheral blood of 10 to 15 young patients with multiple sclerosis. The multiple sclerosis patients were children and adolescents ranging in age from roughly 6 to 15 years. CDR1 and CDR2 were assigned from the germline V gene as SGDLS and YYNGEE. From the cysteine up to the phenylalanine, the CDR3 has a length of 14 residues. The kept DNA is CDR3 alone, 42 bases in frame from the first base. The V end loses 1 base and the J end loses 4 bases, and a stretch of 8 bases separates them. The sequence joins TRBV9 to TRBJ2-2; matching of 6 bases hints at TRBD1 as the D gene. The receptor comes from a girl aged 2 to 9 with multiple sclerosis. The specimen was blood. The DNA sequence follows: TGTGCCAGCAGCGTAAGGGGGAGCACCGGGGAGCTGTTTTTT. It translates as CASSVRGSTGELFF.